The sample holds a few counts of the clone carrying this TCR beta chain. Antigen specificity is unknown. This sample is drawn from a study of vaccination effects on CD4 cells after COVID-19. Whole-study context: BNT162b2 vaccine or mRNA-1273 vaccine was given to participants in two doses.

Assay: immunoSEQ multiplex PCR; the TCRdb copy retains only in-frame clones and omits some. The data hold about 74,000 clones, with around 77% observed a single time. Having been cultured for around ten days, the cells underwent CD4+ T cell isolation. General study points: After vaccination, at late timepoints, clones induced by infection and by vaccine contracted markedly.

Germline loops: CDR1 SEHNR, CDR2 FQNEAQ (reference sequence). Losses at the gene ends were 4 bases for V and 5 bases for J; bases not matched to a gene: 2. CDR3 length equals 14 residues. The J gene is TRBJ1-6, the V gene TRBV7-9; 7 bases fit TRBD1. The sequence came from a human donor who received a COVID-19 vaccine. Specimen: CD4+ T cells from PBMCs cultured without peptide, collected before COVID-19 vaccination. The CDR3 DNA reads TGTGCCAGCAGCTCCGACAGGGATAATTCACCCCTCCACTTT. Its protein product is CASSSDRDNSPLHF.